A selection of T cell receptor beta chains follows, all from one sample in a study of blood T cell repertoires in COVID-19. Here immunoSEQ multiplex PCR was the method, and the copy in TCRdb shows in-frame clones only, minus some. The sample lists 200,000 to 250,000 clones; approximately 78% were seen once. Sample: peripheral blood. These receptors were taken from a woman in her 70s with COVID-19, enrolled during active disease. Both conserved end residues are part of each CDR3. Each record gives: V gene, D gene, J gene, CDR3 length, clone size, CDR3 DNA, CDR3 protein. The D gene is left open where the match is weak. Some rows mark clone size as missing; the rest say once, few, many or name a class of expanded clone.

TRBV7-9	TRBD1	TRBJ2-3	17	.	TGTGCCAGCAGCGCCTGGGGGACAGGGTCGGGCACAGATACGCAGTATTTT	CASSAWGTGSGTDTQYF
TRBV7-9	TRBD1	TRBJ2-2	17	.	TGTGCCAGCAGCTTTGGAGGGACAGGGGCGAACACCGGGGAGCTGTTTTTT	CASSFGGTGANTGELFF
TRBV6-4	.	TRBJ2-5	15	.	TGTGCCAGCCCGCCTTTCAGCGGGCCTAAAGAGACCCAGTACTTC	CASPPFSGPKETQYF
TRBV9	TRBD2	TRBJ2-1	15	.	TGTGCCAGCAGCGTCAGGGAGGGAACCTACAATGAGCAGTTCTTC	CASSVREGTYNEQFF
TRBV28	.	TRBJ1-3	17	.	TGTGCCAGCATTCTCCTCGATCGCGGATCCTCTGGAAACACCATATATTTT	CASILLDRGSSGNTIYF
TRBV28	.	TRBJ1-3	12	once	TGTGCCAGCAGTACTCTCGTCGGCACCATATATTTT	CASSTLVGTIYF
TRBV30	.	TRBJ1-3	12	.	TGTGCCTTGGGGGCCTCTGGAAACACCATATATTTT	CALGASGNTIYF
TRBV6-5	TRBD1	TRBJ2-3	15	few	TGTGCCAGCAGCCCCGGGACAGCCCACACAGATACGCAGTATTTT	CASSPGTAHTDTQYF
TRBV19	.	TRBJ2-5	15	.	TGTGCCAGTAGTCCCAGGACTGGTGGGAGAGAGACCCAGTACTTC	CASSPRTGGRETQYF
TRBV24-1	.	TRBJ1-1	13	.	TGTGCCACCAGTGATGCAGGGAACACTGAAGCTTTCTTT	CATSDAGNTEAFF
TRBV7-2	.	TRBJ1-2	12	.	TGTGCCAGCAGCCCCTTCTTCGATGGCTACACCTTC	CASSPFFDGYTF
TRBV11-3	TRBD2	TRBJ2-7	12	.	TGTGCCAGCAGCTTAGGGGAGGGGGAGCAGTACTTC	CASSLGEGEQYF
TRBV7-8	.	TRBJ1-5	15	.	TGTGCCAGCAGCGCCCAGGCCGCGGGTCCTCAGCCCCAGCATTTT	CASSAQAAGPQPQHF
TRBV15	.	TRBJ1-4	16	.	TGTGCCACCAGCAGAGATAGGACTACAACTAATGAAAAACTGTTTTTT	CATSRDRTTTNEKLFF
TRBV28	TRBD2	TRBJ2-3	17	.	TGTGCCAGCAGTTTTAGATTTGTGAGACTAGCGACAGATACGCAGTATTTT	CASSFRFVRLATDTQYF
TRBV28	.	TRBJ1-6	14	many	TGTGCCAGCAGTGGGGGGAGGGGGTATTCACCCCTCCACTTT	CASSGGRGYSPLHF